The rows below give T cell receptor beta chains drawn from one sample of a study of shared clonotypes between healthy human individuals. This table comes from immunoSEQ multiplex PCR, and its TCRdb copy is limited to in-frame clones, with some not included. The data contain approximately 320,000 clones, around 86% of them singletons. Sequencing was done on a sample of memory CD8+ T cells sorted from blood. These receptor sequences come from a young man in good health. The CDR3 runs from the conserved cysteine through the conserved F or W. D genes are given only for firm matches. Only part of the rows carry a size: once, few, many, or a class if the clone is expanded.

>TRBD1|TRBV5-1|NA|TRBJ2-7
CASSLELVRGRIGSYEQYF
TGCGCCAGCAGCTTGGAGTTGGTTAGGGGGCGAATCGGTTCCTACGAGCAGTACTTC
>NA|TRBV4-1|NA|TRBJ2-1
CASSPFEQGEQFF
TGCGCCAGCAGCCCGTTTGAGCAGGGGGAGCAGTTCTTC
>TRBD2|TRBV4-3|NA|TRBJ2-5
CASSQESSGAQETQYF
TGCGCCAGCAGCCAAGAGTCTAGCGGAGCCCAAGAGACCCAGTACTTC
>NA|TRBV18|NA|TRBJ2-3
CASSRSVVGTLGGHTDTQYF
TGTGCCAGCTCACGATCTGTAGTCGGGACCCTGGGGGGGCACACAGATACGCAGTATTTT
>NA|TRBV28|NA|TRBJ1-6
CASSLTVDYNSPLHF
TGTGCCAGCAGTTTAACGGTCGACTATAATTCACCCCTCCACTTT
>NA|TRBV7-9|NA|TRBJ1-4
CASSSGQIREKLFF
TGTGCCAGCAGCTCCGGACAGATTCGTGAAAAACTGTTTTTT
>TRBD2|TRBV4-3|NA|TRBJ2-1
CASSPSGRAAEQFF
TGCGCCAGCAGCCCTAGCGGGAGGGCCGCTGAGCAGTTCTTC
>NA|TRBV6-1|NA|TRBJ2-1
CASRPEAYSYNEQFF
TGTGCCAGCAGACCTGAGGCGTACTCCTACAATGAGCAGTTCTTC
>TRBD2|TRBV7-2|NA|TRBJ2-2
CASSGGTSGSGTGELFF
TGTGCCAGCAGCGGCGGGACTAGCGGGAGCGGCACCGGGGAGCTGTTTTTT
>NA|TRBV15|once|TRBJ2-3
CATKVRTSPPDTQYF
TGTGCCACCAAGGTACGGACGTCGCCACCAGATACGCAGTATTTT
>NA|TRBV6-5|NA|TRBJ1-1
CASRGPEAFF
TGTGCCTCAAGGGGCCCTGAAGCTTTCTTT
>NA|TRBV5-5|NA|TRBJ2-7
CASSLAGSSYEQYF
TGTGCCAGCAGCTTGGCGGGCAGTTCCTACGAGCAGTACTTC
>TRBD2|TRBV6-5|NA|TRBJ2-1
CASGGAYNEQFF
TGTGCCAGCGGGGGGGCCTACAATGAGCAGTTCTTC
>NA|TRBV19|NA|TRBJ2-2
CASSIWGDVVTGELFF
TGTGCCAGTAGTATTTGGGGGGATGTAGTCACCGGGGAGCTGTTTTTT
>NA|TRBV4-1|NA|TRBJ1-6
CASSQEGTWGTGNSPLHF
TGCGCCAGCAGCCAAGAGGGTACTTGGGGGACGGGAAATTCACCCCTCCACTTT
>TRBD1|TRBV9|few|TRBJ1-2
CASSDRTGDPTNGYTF
TGTGCCAGCAGCGATCGGACAGGGGATCCTACTAATGGCTACACCTTC
>TRBD1|TRBV4-3|NA|TRBJ1-1
CASSPGTARLGTEAFF
TGCGCCAGCAGCCCCGGGACAGCCAGGCTAGGCACTGAAGCTTTCTTT
>TRBD2|TRBV7-2|once|TRBJ2-5
CASSLGGRAEETQYF
TGTGCCAGCAGCTTAGGCGGGAGGGCCGAAGAGACCCAGTACTTC
>TRBD2|TRBV9|NA|TRBJ2-1
CASSVVLSGGINEQFF
TGTGCCAGCAGCGTAGTTCTCAGCGGGGGAATTAATGAGCAGTTCTTC
>NA|TRBV12-5|NA|TRBJ2-7
CASGPLIEQYF
TGTGCTAGTGGTCCCCTGATCGAGCAGTACTTC
>TRBD1|TRBV6-1|NA|TRBJ2-7
CASSEPRTGSSYEQYF
TGTGCCAGCAGTGAACCAAGGACAGGTAGCTCCTACGAGCAGTACTTC
>NA|TRBV28|NA|TRBJ1-2
CASSTQGLYGYTF
TGTGCCAGCAGCACACAGGGATTATATGGCTACACCTTC
>NA|TRBV27|once|TRBJ2-2
CASLGWGGNTGELFF
TGTGCCAGCCTGGGCTGGGGTGGGAACACCGGGGAGCTGTTTTTT
>NA|TRBV7-9|once|TRBJ1-1
CASSYPNTEAFF
TGTGCCAGCAGCTATCCGAACACTGAAGCTTTCTTT
>NA|TRBV7-9|NA|TRBJ2-6
CASSWHTQSRANVLTF
TGTGCCAGCAGCTGGCACACACAAAGTCGGGCCAACGTCCTGACTTTC
>NA|TRBV7-2|NA|TRBJ1-5
CASSLGTQPQHF
TGTGCCAGCAGCTTAGGTACTCAGCCCCAGCATTTT
>NA|TRBV10-1|NA|TRBJ2-3
CASSDAGGQDTQYF
TGCGCCAGCAGTGACGCCGGGGGACAAGATACGCAGTATTTT
>NA|TRBV30|NA|TRBJ2-7
CAWSDSGEQYF
TGTGCCTGGAGTGACAGCGGAGAGCAGTACTTC
>NA|TRBV19|NA|TRBJ2-7
CASSIRLYYEQYF
TGTGCCAGTAGTATAAGACTATACTACGAGCAGTACTTC
>NA|TRBV13|NA|TRBJ2-5
CASSLEGTVQETQYF
TGTGCCAGCAGCTTAGAAGGGACGGTACAAGAGACCCAGTACTTC
>NA|TRBV4-1|NA|TRBJ2-7
CASSPFSGLSSYEQYF
TGCGCCAGCAGCCCATTCTCCGGGTTGAGCTCCTACGAGCAGTACTTC
>NA|TRBV30|NA|TRBJ1-6
CAWELNNSPLHF
TGTGCCTGGGAGTTGAATAATTCACCCCTCCACTTT